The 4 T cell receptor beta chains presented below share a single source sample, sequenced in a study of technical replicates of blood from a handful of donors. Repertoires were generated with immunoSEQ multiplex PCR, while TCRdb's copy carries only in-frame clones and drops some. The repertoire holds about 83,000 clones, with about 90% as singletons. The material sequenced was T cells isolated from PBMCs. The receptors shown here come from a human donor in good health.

The CDR3 bases are TGTGCCAGTACGAAGGCAGGGGGCCAGCCCCAGCATTTT. Its protein product is CASTKAGGQPQHF. V gene TRBV21-1 combines with J gene TRBJ1-5; the table assigns TRBD1, which was not confirmed against the DNA. TRBV21-1 is recorded as a pseudogene. The CDR3 totals 13 residues.

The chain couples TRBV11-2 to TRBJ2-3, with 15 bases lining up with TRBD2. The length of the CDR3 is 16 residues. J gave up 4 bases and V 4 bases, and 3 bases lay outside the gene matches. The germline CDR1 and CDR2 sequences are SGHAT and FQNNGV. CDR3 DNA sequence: TGTGCCAGCAGCTCGGGACTAGCGGGAGGTGCAGATACGCAGTATTTT. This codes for CASSSGLAGGADTQYF. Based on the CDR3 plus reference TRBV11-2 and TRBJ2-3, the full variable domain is EAGVAQSPRYKIIEKRQSVAFWCNPISGHATLYWYQQILGQGPKLLIQFQNNGVVDDSQLPKDRFSAERLKGVDSTLKIQPAKLEDSAVYLCASSSGLAGGADTQYFGPGTRLTVL.

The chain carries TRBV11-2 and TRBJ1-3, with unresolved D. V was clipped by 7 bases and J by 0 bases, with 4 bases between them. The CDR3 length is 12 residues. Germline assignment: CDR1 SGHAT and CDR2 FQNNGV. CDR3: CASTDSGNTIYF. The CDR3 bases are TGTGCCAGCACAGACTCTGGAAACACCATATATTTT.

This CDR3 is CVRSLDRGRRETQYF. CDR3 coding DNA: TGTGTCAGAAGCTTAGACAGGGGGCGTCGGGAGACCCAGTACTTC. The chain joins TRBV7-5 to TRBJ2-5; the table's D call, TRBD1, has no DNA check behind it. TRBV7-5 is a documented pseudogene. There are 15 residues in the CDR3.